The clone carrying this T cell receptor (beta chain) has at least ten counts. Its cognate antigen is unknown. This sample was taken from a study of T cells in Graves' hyperthyroidism and ophthalmopathy. Findings of the study overall: Stable hyperthyroidism was separated from ophthalmopathy by a model based on 13 V-J features.

Amplified TCR beta CDR3 regions came from RNA transcripts. TCR CDR3 underwent first-round RT-PCR with the HTBI primer set. TCRdb recomputed calls from the multiplex PCR reads with MiXCR, one row per CDR3 protein. Of roughly 110,000 distinct CDR3 sequences listed, 15% to 20% are singletons. The junction had 4 bases not matched to a gene; V was cut back by 6 bases and J by 4 bases. This CDR3 contains 13 residues. The germline gives CDR1 MNHNS, CDR2 SASEGT. The TCR comes from a woman in her 50s with Graves' hyperthyroidism. The chain employs TRBV6-1 and TRBJ1-2, with TRBD1 matching over 8 bases. The sequenced sample consisted of blood. This chain's CDR3 is CASRDRVSYGYTF. DNA of the CDR3: TGTGCCAGCAGGGACAGGGTGTCCTATGGCTACACCTTC.